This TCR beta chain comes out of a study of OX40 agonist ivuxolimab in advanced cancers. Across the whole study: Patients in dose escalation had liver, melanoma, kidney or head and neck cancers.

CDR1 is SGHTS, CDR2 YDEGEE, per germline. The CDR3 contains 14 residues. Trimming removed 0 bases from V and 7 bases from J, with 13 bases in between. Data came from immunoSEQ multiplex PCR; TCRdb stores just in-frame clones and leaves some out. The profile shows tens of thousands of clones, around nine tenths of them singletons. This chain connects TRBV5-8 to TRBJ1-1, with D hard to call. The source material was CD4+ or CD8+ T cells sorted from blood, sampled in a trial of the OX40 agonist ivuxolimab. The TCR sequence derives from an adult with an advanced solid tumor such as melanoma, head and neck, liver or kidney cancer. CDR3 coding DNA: TGTGCCAGCAGCTTGGGCAGAGGGAAGGGTGAAGCTTTCTTT. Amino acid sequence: CASSLGRGKGEAFF.